The sequence of this T cell receptor beta chain was determined in a study of regulatory T cells in long-lasting Graves disease. Turning to this clonotype: Its specificity is unknown.

Building of the TCR beta libraries involved iRepertoire HTBI primers and Arm-PCR of CDR3 regions. In the original workflow: Across the samples, identification revealed some 64 TRBV and 12 to 15 TRBJ segments. TCRdb re-analysed the multiplex PCR reads in MiXCR, keeping a single row per CDR3 protein. It is TCRdb's table, rather than the study itself, that gives the V and J calls and clone size. The sample has 440,000 or so distinct CDR3 sequences, about a sixth seen once; the top ten hold about 10%. V dropped 2 bases and J dropped 5; count of bases not matched to a gene: 9. CDR3 size: 15 residues. CDR1 and CDR2 (germline): SGDLS, YYNGEE. Time point described: newly diagnosed GD, antithyroid drugs for less than 3 months. PBMC-derived RNA was used for the TCR library. Points from the study as a whole: Possibly, too few samples lowered accuracy.

These data were also filed under a second study, of T cells in Graves' hyperthyroidism and ophthalmopathy. As that study records: With the HTBI primer set, the TCR CDR3 went through a first round of RT-PCR.

Here the sequenced sample was peripheral blood mononuclear cells (PBMCs), taken at new diagnosis, from a patient treated with antithyroid drugs. The gene calls are TRBV9 and TRBJ2-7, with 8 bases identical to TRBD2. The sequence was obtained from a woman in her twenties or thirties with Graves disease. CDR3 loop: CASSVASAGGHEQYF. The CDR3 DNA reads as TGTGCCAGCAGCGTCGCATCCGCGGGAGGCCACGAGCAGTACTTC.